This T cell receptor (beta chain) stems from a study of T cell responses to AZD1222 COVID-19 vaccine. Across the whole study: Pooled in the analysis were second doses at about 4 or about 12 weeks.

Sequenced by immunoSEQ multiplex PCR; TCRdb stores in-frame clones only, minus some. The sample carries about 180,000 clones, about 86% recorded once. The source of this sequence is an adult in good health. The source material was peripheral blood, sampled on day 0 of AZD1222 vaccination.

The CDR3 DNA is TGTGCCTGGGGGATACATGGGACTAATGAAAAACTGTTTTTT. Translated, it gives CAWGIHGTNEKLFF. This chain uses TRBV30 with TRBJ1-4; no firm D call. The CDR3 sequence is 14 residues long. The V and J ends lost 5 bases and 2 bases respectively, with 12 bases between them. The germline V gene encodes CDR1 GTSNPN and CDR2 SVGIG (reference sequence).